The 32 T cell receptor beta chains listed next were all sequenced from one sample in a study of type 1 regulatory T cells. Via MiXCR, TCRdb re-called the reads, giving one row per CDR3 protein. The data contain about 23,000 distinct CDR3 sequences, about half of them singletons. No antigen has been identified for these receptors. Input material: cultured T cells, either the whole culture or a sorted T cell fraction (not recorded which). The receptor source for this set is a human donor in good health.

J is TRBJ2-3 and V is TRBV6-2 or TRBV6-3, with 7 bases that match TRBD1. Germline CDR1 is MNHEY and CDR2 is SVGEGT. Germline trimming cut 7 bases from V and 4 bases from J; bases unmatched to any gene: 8. The CDR3 runs to 14 residues. CDR3: CASTLRQGPDTQYF. CDR3 nucleotide sequence: TGTGCCAGCACTCTACGACAGGGACCAGATACGCAGTATTTT.

The V call is TRBV18, the J call TRBJ1-4, with TRBD1 identical over 7 bases. Germline CDR1 reads KGHSH; CDR2 reads LQKENI. The CDR3 runs 13 residues. V was clipped by 8 bases and J by 3 bases; unmatched bases: 3. The CDR3, as DNA: TGTGCCAGCGCGACAGGGCCTAATGAAAAACTGTTTTTT. It encodes CASATGPNEKLFF.

V is TRBV6-1 and J is TRBJ2-1, with TRBD1 matching 11 bases. The CDR3 loop spans 16 amino acids. V shed 6 bases, J shed 2 bases, and the junction held 6 bases outside the gene matches. The germline CDR1 and CDR2 sequences are MNHNS and SASEGT. CDR3: CASRGQGGPPYNEQFF. The CDR3 DNA follows: TGTGCCAGCAGGGGACAGGGGGGTCCGCCCTACAATGAGCAGTTCTTC.

This clonotype is medium-sized (0.01 to 0.1%) within its sample. The chain couples TRBV3-1 to TRBJ2-3; D remains ambiguous. Between the trimmed V and J ends, which lost 6 bases and 4 bases, there was a span of 14 bases. The CDR3 length is 14 residues. Germline values: CDR1 LGHDT, CDR2 YNNKEL (reference sequence). In DNA form, the CDR3 reads TGTGCCAGCAGGCGGAACGGTGGGGCAGATACGCAGTATTTT. Its protein is CASRRNGGADTQYF.

By its share, this clonotype is medium-sized. This rearrangement joins TRBV20-1 to TRBJ2-3; the D gene is possibly TRBD2 (6 bases). Per the germline V gene, CDR1 is DFQATT and CDR2 is SNEGSKA (reference sequence). The V gene lost 3 bases and the J gene lost 4 bases, with 14 bases spanning the gap. The CDR3 has 14 amino acids. The chain's CDR3 is CSARPPRRADTQYF. The CDR3 nucleotides read TGCAGTGCTAGGCCCCCGAGGAGGGCAGATACGCAGTATTTT.

V and J are TRBV5-1 and TRBJ1-4; possible D gene TRBD1, 5 bases. The CDR3 contains 14 residues. The V end was cut by 0 bases, the J end by 4 bases, with 7 bases between. From germline, CDR1 is SGHRS and CDR2 YFSETQ. The DNA of the CDR3 is TGCGCCAGCAGCTTGGGACAGTTTAATGAAAAACTGTTTTTT. Translation: CASSLGQFNEKLFF.

The chain uses TRBV6-2 or TRBV6-3 and TRBJ2-2; D is ambiguous. CDR1 MNHEY and CDR2 SVGEGT come from the germline V gene. V was trimmed by 2 bases and J by 2 bases, leaving 21 bases between them. CDR3 length: 19 residues. CDR3 coding DNA: TGTGCCAGCAGTTACCTTCCTCCTTTCTCAGCTTTTAACACCGGGGAGCTGTTTTTT. Translated, it gives CASSYLPPFSAFNTGELFF.

The chain carries TRBV5-1 and TRBJ2-7, with D perhaps given as TRBD1 or TRBD2 (6 bases each). CDR3 size: 14 residues. Germline V gives CDR1 SGHRS, CDR2 YFSETQ. Trimming removed 3 bases from V and 5 bases from J, with 15 bases in between. In DNA, the CDR3 is TGCGCCAGCAGCTCGGCCACGGGGGCACACGAGCAGTACTTC. It specifies CASSSATGAHEQYF.

The J gene is TRBJ2-5, the V gene TRBV11-2; TRBD2 is a possible D gene (5 bases). The germline V and J ends were trimmed by 4 bases and 2 bases, with 11 bases remaining between them. CDR1 and CDR2 (germline): SGHAT, FQNNGV. The CDR3 is made up of 14 amino acids. The chain's CDR3 is CASSSLGPQETQYF. CDR3 coding DNA: TGTGCCAGCAGCTCACTAGGCCCGCAAGAGACCCAGTACTTC.

The chain uses TRBV9 and TRBJ1-6; D is possibly TRBD1 (6 bases). Germline CDR1 and CDR2: SGDLS and YYNGEE. Trimming shortened V by 4 bases and J by 0 bases, and 17 bases separated the two germline ends. The CDR3 consists of 18 residues. The CDR3 DNA sequence: TGTGCCAGCAGCCGGACAGCTACTGATAGCTCCTATAATTCACCCCTCCACTTT. Its protein product is CASSRTATDSSYNSPLHF.

The gene calls are TRBV12-3 or TRBV12-4 and TRBJ2-2; 9 bases match TRBD1. The J segment lost 6 bases and the V segment lost 6 bases, leaving 2 bases of the junction unmatched. The CDR3 totals 13 residues. CDR3 in amino acids: CASSTGGPGELFF. CDR3 DNA sequence: TGTGCCAGCAGCACAGGGGGCCCCGGGGAGCTGTTTTTT.

This sequence joins TRBV6-1 and TRBJ2-7; TRBD1 matches 7 bases. The CDR3 runs to 16 residues. Germline loops: CDR1 MNHNS, CDR2 SASEGT. V was pared by 4 bases and J by 4 bases, with 13 bases of the junction left unmatched. The CDR3 sequence: CASSASSRQGLYEQYF. The CDR3 DNA is TGTGCCAGCAGTGCCTCGTCTCGACAGGGATTATACGAGCAGTACTTC.

The chain links TRBV7-2 to TRBJ2-7; D is unresolved. Germline lookup yields CDR1 SGHTA and CDR2 FQGNSA. The V gene lost 5 bases and the J gene lost 1 base, with 12 bases spanning the gap. The CDR3 consists of 14 residues. The chain's CDR3 is CASSPRLRSYEQYF. DNA of the CDR3: TGTGCCAGCAGCCCCAGACTTCGATCCTACGAGCAGTACTTC. Based on the CDR3 plus reference TRBV7-2 and TRBJ2-7, the full variable domain is GAGVSQSPSNKVTEKGKDVELRCDPISGHTALYWYRQSLGQGLEFLIYFQGNSAPDKSGLPSDRFSAERTGGSVSTLTIQRTQQEDSAVYLCASSPRLRSYEQYFGPGTRLTVT.

The DNA for the CDR3 is TGCAGTGCTAGAGATCCGGGACACCCCGGGCTGGAGACCCAGTACTTC. Protein: CSARDPGHPGLETQYF. The chain carries TRBV20-1 and TRBJ2-5; D might be TRBD1 (6 bases). CDR1 and CDR2 (germline): DFQATT, SNEGSKA (reference sequence). The CDR3 is 16 residues long. The ends were cut back, 0 bases at V and 5 bases at J, with 19 bases in the middle.

The chain links TRBV4-2 to TRBJ2-3; D not certain. Germline V CDR1 and CDR2: LGHNA, YNFKEQ. The V end was cut by 4 bases, the J end by 2 bases, with 10 bases between. CDR3 length: 14 amino acids. Here the CDR3 DNA reads TGTGCCAGCAGCCGGATCCCACCCACAGATACGCAGTATTTT. It yields the protein CASSRIPPTDTQYF.

This clonotype was observed a few times. The rearrangement uses TRBV2 and TRBJ2-1; the D gene could be TRBD1 or TRBD2 (7 bases each). The CDR3 has 14 amino acids. Germline V gene data show CDR1 as SNHLY and CDR2 as FYNNEI. V was pared by 6 bases and J by 10 bases, with 19 bases between. CDR3 in DNA: TGTGCCAGCAGCGCGCAGGGGGGGTTCTCGGAGCAGTTCTTC. It is translated as CASSAQGGFSEQFF.

Only a few counts were recorded for this clonotype. This rearrangement joins TRBV7-2 to TRBJ2-3; D is perhaps TRBD2 (7 bases). This CDR3 is built from 18 residues. Germline assignment: CDR1 SGHTA and CDR2 FQGNSA. The V end was cut by 0 bases, the J end by 3 bases, with 19 bases between. CDR3: CASSLARFGGGVTDTQYF. For the CDR3, the DNA is TGTGCCAGCAGCTTAGCGCGGTTTGGCGGGGGCGTGACAGATACGCAGTATTTT. The full variable domain, in which reference TRBV7-2 and TRBJ2-3 provide the parts outside the CDR3, is GAGVSQSPSNKVTEKGKDVELRCDPISGHTALYWYRQSLGQGLEFLIYFQGNSAPDKSGLPSDRFSAERTGGSVSTLTIQRTQQEDSAVYLCASSLARFGGGVTDTQYFGPGTRLTVL.

V usage is TRBV28 and J usage is TRBJ2-7; D not certain. The length of the CDR3 is 13 residues. V lost 2 bases to trimming and J lost 3 bases, with 8 bases between them. Per germline, CDR1 MDHEN and CDR2 SYDVKM. CDR3 coding DNA: TGTGCCAGCAGTTTAACATTATTCTACGAGCAGTACTTC. It is translated as CASSLTLFYEQYF.

This clonotype was detected only a few times. The V call is TRBV18, the J call TRBJ2-7; the match to TRBD1 covers 9 bases. This CDR3 is 15 amino acids long. The germline gives CDR1 KGHSH, CDR2 LQKENI. J was trimmed by 3 bases and V by 1 base; bases with no gene match: 4. The CDR3 region has the DNA TGTGCCAGCTCACCACAGGGGACAGGGATCTACGAGCAGTACTTC. This encodes CASSPQGTGIYEQYF.

This clonotype was recorded a few times. This chain joins TRBV6-1 and TRBJ1-3, with a weak D call TRBD1 (6 bases). The CDR3 has 14 residues. V was clipped by 4 bases and J by 2 bases, with 9 bases between them. CDR1 MNHNS and CDR2 SASEGT come from the germline V gene. The DNA of the CDR3 is TGTGCCAGCAGTGCCCGGGACACTGGAAACACCATATATTTT. It encodes CASSARDTGNTIYF.

The V call is TRBV18, the J call TRBJ2-1; tentatively, D is TRBD1 (5 bases). Germline loops: CDR1 KGHSH, CDR2 LQKENI. V was trimmed by 1 base and J by 10 bases, leaving 14 bases between them. The CDR3 runs 14 residues. In nucleotides, the CDR3 is TGTGCCAGCTCACCACTTCCACAGGCGGAGGAGCAGTTCTTC. This translates into CASSPLPQAEEQFF.

The sample holds one count of this clonotype. The CDR3 spells CSVQQGGSTEAFF. The CDR3 nucleotides are TGCAGCGTGCAACAGGGGGGTAGCACTGAAGCTTTCTTT. The chain has TRBV29-1 and TRBJ1-1; TRBD1 matches 8 bases. Germline V lookup: CDR1 SQVTM, CDR2 ANQGSEA. CDR3 length equals 13 residues. V trimming: 6 bases; J trimming: 4 bases; junction bases outside the gene matches: 7.

J is TRBJ2-3 and V is TRBV10-3; TRBD1 matches at 10 bases. CDR3 size: 14 residues. Trimming took 7 bases from V and 5 from J; bases not matched to a gene: 6. Germline V gene data show CDR1 as ENHRY and CDR2 as SYGVKD. The CDR3 DNA sequence: TGTGCCATCACCGACAGGGGGCCGATAGATACGCAGTATTTT. Translated: CAITDRGPIDTQYF.

This chain connects TRBV19 to TRBJ2-3, with D perhaps assigned TRBD1 or TRBD2 (5 bases each). CDR1 is LNHDA and CDR2 is SQIVND in the germline V gene (reference sequence). The CDR3 runs 14 residues. Trimming removed 6 bases from V and 1 base from J, with 11 bases in between. This CDR3 is CASRALGGTDTQYF. DNA of the CDR3: TGTGCCAGTAGGGCCTTGGGGGGCACAGATACGCAGTATTTT.

The chain joins TRBV27 to TRBJ2-1; D might be TRBD1 or TRBD2, each matching 7 bases. V lost 3 bases, J lost 1 base, and 13 bases lay in between. CDR1 and CDR2 (germline): MNHEY, SMNVEV (reference sequence). The CDR3 extends over 16 amino acids. The CDR3 region is CASSFQGGKSYNEQFF. The CDR3 region has the DNA TGTGCCAGCAGTTTTCAGGGGGGGAAGTCCTACAATGAGCAGTTCTTC.

This clonotype was seen a few times. The rearrangement joins TRBV5-6 to TRBJ1-3; a weak D match, TRBD1 (6 bases). Between the trimmed V and J ends, which lost 3 bases and 3 bases, there was a span of 16 bases. The germline gives CDR1 SGHDT, CDR2 YYEEEE. There are 16 residues in the CDR3. The CDR3 region has the DNA TGTGCCAGCAGCTCAAGTTCTTACAGGGTTGGAAACACCATATATTTT. Its translation is CASSSSSYRVGNTIYF. The variable domain in full, completed from reference TRBV5-6 and TRBJ1-3, reads DAGVTQSPTHLIKTRGQQVTLRCSPKSGHDTVSWYQQALGQGPQFIFQYYEEEERQRGNFPDRFSGHQFPNYSSELNVNALLLGDSALYLCASSSSSYRVGNTIYFGEGSWLTVV.

By its share, this clonotype is medium-sized (0.01 to 0.1%). This sequence joins TRBV7-2 and TRBJ1-2; 12 positions agree with TRBD1. The germline gives CDR1 SGHTA, CDR2 FQGNSA. This CDR3 spans 16 amino acids. V lost 3 bases to trimming and J lost 7 bases; unmatched junction nucleotides: 9. The CDR3 nucleotides read TGTGCCAGCAGCTTGGGACAGGGGGCGTCGAGTAGTGGCTACACCTTC. This codes for CASSLGQGASSSGYTF. Full variable domain (outside the CDR3, taken from reference TRBV7-2 and TRBJ1-2): GAGVSQSPSNKVTEKGKDVELRCDPISGHTALYWYRQSLGQGLEFLIYFQGNSAPDKSGLPSDRFSAERTGGSVSTLTIQRTQQEDSAVYLCASSLGQGASSSGYTFGSGTRLTVV.

V usage is TRBV28 and J usage is TRBJ2-5, with D maybe TRBD2 (5 bases). Germline V lookup: CDR1 MDHEN, CDR2 SYDVKM. Trimming removed 4 bases at V and 5 bases at J, with 14 bases between. The CDR3 runs to 14 residues. In nucleotides, the CDR3 is TGTGCCAGCAGTTCCCCTGGAGGCGGGGAGACCCAGTACTTC. Its protein is CASSSPGGGETQYF.

This clonotype was seen repeatedly, ten times or more. The genes are TRBV7-9 and TRBJ1-2; D is unclear. The ends were cut back, 3 bases at V and 4 bases at J, with 12 bases in the middle. Germline V gene sequence: CDR1 SEHNR, CDR2 FQNEAQ (reference sequence). CDR3 size: 14 residues. Written as DNA, the CDR3 is TGTGCCAGCAGCTTGGAAAGTTGGGGCTATGGCTACACCTTC. Encoded protein: CASSLESWGYGYTF.

This chain uses TRBV7-9 with TRBJ1-1, with TRBD1 as a possible D gene (6 bases). Trimming shortened V by 2 bases and J by 1 base, and 11 bases separated the two germline ends. Looked up from germline, CDR1 is SEHNR and CDR2 is FQNEAQ (reference sequence). This CDR3 has 15 residues. The DNA for the CDR3 is TGTGCCAGCAGCTTAAGGGGGGATTCGAACACTGAAGCTTTCTTT. Its translation: CASSLRGDSNTEAFF.

The chain employs TRBV30 and TRBJ1-1; D is uncertain. The CDR3 contains 11 residues. V was trimmed by 0 bases and J by 8 bases, leaving 7 bases between them. Germline V gene lookup returns CDR1 GTSNPN and CDR2 SVGIG (reference sequence). The CDR3 is CAWSVRQEAFF. The DNA for the CDR3 is TGTGCCTGGAGTGTACGTCAGGAAGCTTTCTTT.

This chain connects TRBV5-1 to TRBJ2-3, with 8 bases identical to TRBD2. From germline, CDR1 is SGHRS and CDR2 YFSETQ. The J segment lost 1 base and the V segment lost 0 bases, leaving 4 bases of the junction unmatched. The CDR3 contains 16 residues. CDR3 nucleotides: TGCGCCAGCAGCTTGGCGGGAGCGGGGGGCACAGATACGCAGTATTTT. This gives the protein CASSLAGAGGTDTQYF.